These 6 T cell receptor beta chains came from one sample sequenced in a study of neurological immune-mediated disorders. TCRdb itself ran the 5' RACE reads through MiXCR, one entry per CDR3 protein. The sample lists 16,000 or so distinct CDR3 sequences, 9% to 10% occurring once. The source material was CD8+ T cells from blood. The receptors derive from a man over 45 in good health.

This clonotype was seen at least ten times. This chain connects TRBV4-1 to TRBJ2-5; D possibly corresponds to TRBD2 (7 bases). Trimming pared 4 bases from V and 1 base from J, leaving 13 bases between. From germline, CDR1 is MGHRA and CDR2 YSYEKL. The CDR3 consists of 15 residues. Written as DNA, the CDR3 is TGCGCCAGCAGCCCTTGGGGAGGGGGCCAAGAGACCCAGTACTTC. Translated: CASSPWGGGQETQYF.

There are many counts of this clonotype. The V call is TRBV5-1, the J call TRBJ2-7; 10 positions match TRBD1. CDR3 length equals 16 residues. Germline assignment: CDR1 SGHRS and CDR2 YFSETQ. Germline trimming cut 0 bases from V and 0 bases from J; bases unmatched to any gene: 3. In DNA form, the CDR3 reads TGCGCCAGCAGCTTGGTGGGACAGGGGAGCTCCTACGAGCAGTACTTC. This encodes CASSLVGQGSSYEQYF. Based on the CDR3 plus reference TRBV5-1 and TRBJ2-7, the full variable domain is KAGVTQTPRYLIKTRGQQVTLSCSPISGHRSVSWYQQTPGQGLQFLFEYFSETQRNKGNFPGRFSGRQFSNSRSEMNVSTLELGDSALYLCASSLVGQGSSYEQYFGPGTRLTVT.

This clonotype came up many times. The chain is built from TRBV7-9 and TRBJ1-1; the D gene is possibly TRBD1 (6 bases). Looked up from germline, CDR1 is SEHNR and CDR2 is FQNEAQ (reference sequence). Trimming removed 0 bases at V and 0 bases at J, with 8 bases between. This CDR3 has 15 amino acids. The CDR3 is CASSLARGMNTEAFF. As DNA, the CDR3 is TGTGCCAGCAGCTTAGCGAGGGGGATGAACACTGAAGCTTTCTTT.

Ten or more counts support this clonotype. The chain links TRBV28 to TRBJ1-1; 8 bases match TRBD1. Germline loops: CDR1 MDHEN, CDR2 SYDVKM. The length of the CDR3 is 13 residues. With V trimmed by 2 bases and J by 6 bases, 2 bases remained unmatched. CDR3: CASSLRGQAEAFF. The CDR3 DNA reads TGTGCCAGCAGTTTAAGGGGACAGGCTGAAGCTTTCTTT.

In its sample, this clonotype was seen many times. The CDR3 DNA reads as TGTGCCAGCTCTCGGGCCCTCGGCTACAATGAGCAGTTCTTC. Protein product: CASSRALGYNEQFF. The chain is built from TRBV28 and TRBJ2-1; D not certain. V dropped 8 bases and J dropped 3 bases, with 14 bases sitting between them. The CDR3 runs to 14 residues. Per germline, CDR1 MDHEN and CDR2 SYDVKM.

Many counts were recorded for this clonotype. J is TRBJ2-7 and V is TRBV28; D unclear. V was clipped by 3 bases and J by 5 bases, with 11 bases between them. Germline CDR1 reads MDHEN; CDR2 reads SYDVKM. This CDR3 spans 13 amino acids. Here the CDR3 reads CASSFSTTNEQYF. CDR3 DNA: TGTGCCAGCAGTTTCTCAACCACTAACGAGCAGTACTTC. Using reference TRBV28 and TRBJ2-7 for the parts outside the CDR3, the full variable domain is DVKVTQSSRYLVKRTGEKVFLECVQDMDHENMFWYRQDPGLGLRLIYFSYDVKMKEKGDIPEGYSVSREKKERFSLILESASTNQTSMYLCASSFSTTNEQYFGPGTRLTVT.